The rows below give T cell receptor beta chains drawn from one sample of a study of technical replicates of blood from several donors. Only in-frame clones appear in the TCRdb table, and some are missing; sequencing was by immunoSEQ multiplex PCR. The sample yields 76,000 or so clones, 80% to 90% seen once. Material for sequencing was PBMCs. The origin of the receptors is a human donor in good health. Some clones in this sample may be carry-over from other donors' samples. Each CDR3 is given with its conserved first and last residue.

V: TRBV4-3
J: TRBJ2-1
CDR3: CASSQRLAGRNEQFF

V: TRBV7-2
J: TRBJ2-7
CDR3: CASSLAGQGVAEQYF

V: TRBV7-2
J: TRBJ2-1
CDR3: CASSSPGLLVGEQFF

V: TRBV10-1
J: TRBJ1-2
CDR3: CASSRDRENYGYTF

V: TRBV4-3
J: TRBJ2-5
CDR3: CASSQDPQGAWETQYF

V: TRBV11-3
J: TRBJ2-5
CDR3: CASMGRGGKREGLETQYF

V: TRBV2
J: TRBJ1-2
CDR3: CASRGTDNYGYTF

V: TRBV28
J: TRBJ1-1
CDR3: CASLSDFEGDGAEAFF

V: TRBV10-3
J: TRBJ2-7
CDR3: CAISESVGRAAEQYF

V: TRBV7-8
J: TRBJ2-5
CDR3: CASSLGLAGGGWETQYF

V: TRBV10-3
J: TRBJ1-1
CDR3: CAISETGGREAFF

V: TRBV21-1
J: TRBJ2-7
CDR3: CASSKVGREQYF

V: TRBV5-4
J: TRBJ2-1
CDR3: CASSVDRGNYNEQFF

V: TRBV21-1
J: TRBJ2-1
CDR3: CASSPTGGRYNEQFF

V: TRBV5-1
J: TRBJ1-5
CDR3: CASSLASGGNQPQHF

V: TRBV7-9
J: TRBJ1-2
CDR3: CASSSQREANYGYTF

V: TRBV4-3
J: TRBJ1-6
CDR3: CASSQENQGSNSPLHF